The sequence of this T cell receptor beta chain was determined in a study of regulatory T cells in long-lasting Graves disease. Notes on the study in general: The sample size was small, and this may have reduced accuracy. It was peripheral blood alone, not thyroid tissue, that was studied. Persistent disease was characterized by preferential usage of TRBV28, TRBJ1-2 and TRBJ2-5.

For TCR beta, libraries came from iRepertoire HTBI primers and Arm-PCR of CDR3 regions. Each CDR3 protein is one row after TCRdb ran MiXCR on the multiplex PCR reads. The data show 420,000 or so distinct CDR3 sequences, roughly a quarter seen once. Time point in this sample: persistent/refractory GD, antithyroid drugs over 5 years with positive TRAb. PBMC RNA was the source of the TCR library. The V gene's germline CDR1 is MNHEY and CDR2 SMNVEV (reference sequence). V shed 4 bases and J shed 3 bases, with 9 bases lying between them. The CDR3 spans 13 residues. This clonotype was seen ten or more times. The antigen is unknown.

This receptor was identified in a female donor with Graves disease. The gene calls are TRBV27 and TRBJ1-2, with D perhaps matching TRBD1 (6 bases). The specimen comprised peripheral blood mononuclear cells (PBMCs), sampled when the disease was refractory, from a patient treated with antithyroid drugs. Here the CDR3 reads CASSSGQHYGYTF. CDR3 DNA: TGTGCCAGCAGTTCCGGACAGCACTATGGCTACACCTTC.